Given below is one T cell receptor beta chain in context. Its target antigen remains unknown. Base qualities are not at hand, and no much larger clone is one base apart. TCRbeta CDR3 regions were amplified from genomic DNA by means of the immunoSEQ Assay, a bias-controlled multiplex PCR. The source study handled its data this way. The number of nucleated cells in each sample was estimated by amplification of reference gene primers within the assay. To quantify the absolute abundance of each unique TCRbeta CDR3 rearrangement, sequence reads were collapsed and filtered. For each sample, productive Simpson clonality was calculated by taking the square root of Simpson's diversity index across productive rearrangements. TCRdb provides this immuneACCESS table in a form limited to in-frame rearrangements. Some clones are lacking; in checked studies, under half of them reflect an unresolved V gene, and why the rest are absent is not known. Clone size and the V and J calls come from that table; the DNA yielded D and trimming. The sample profile shows tens of thousands of clones; around 89% of them were found once. 2.5% to 3% of the sample is taken by the ten largest.

The sample comes from a study of blood T cell repertoires in COVID-19 (dated by TCRdb to the early 2020s). About the study as a whole: Samples covering the acute and convalescent phases of COVID-19 were provided by collaborators in the United States, Italy and Spain. Where HLA class I and class II types were available, the types were taken from metadata supplied by the sample provider, not from assay-based typing. The material from the prospective study consisted of cDNA or gDNA derived from T cells, B-cell-depleted T cells, or PBMCs. The dataset comprised deeply sampled blood TCRbeta repertoires from subjects exposed to, actively infected with, or recovered from COVID-19. Sample metadata almost always included a de-identified subject ID, COVID-19 status, age in years and sex. The repertoires were released in a freely available public database meant as a resource for research on the immune response to SARS-CoV-2. The samples were drawn from two sources: the first 160 participants of the ongoing ImmuneRACE study, and 950 to 1,500 subjects contributed by 6 global collaborators. Study-level results and caveats: How much clinical and demographic metadata was included differed by source and by participant, and the metadata was provided uncurated.

Collaborating institutions collected whole blood in K2EDTA tubes following their own protocols. Collaborator samples were shipped for TCRbeta analysis as frozen whole blood, isolated PBMCs, or DNA extracted from either sample type. The CDR3 starts with the cysteine, ends with the phenylalanine, and has 13 residues. Only the CDR3 part of the read is kept: 39 bases, read in frame from the first base. The V end gives up 7 bases and the J end 9 bases, leaving 4 bases in the junction not matched to a gene. The germline V gene (reference sequence) provides CDR1 SEHNR and CDR2 FQNEAQ. The V and J segments used are TRBV7-9 and TRBJ2-1; the junction holds 12 bases that match TRBD2. The receptor was derived from a man aged 50 or older with acute or convalescent COVID-19. Input material: peripheral blood. The CDR3 loop reads CASTLAGGREQFF. The DNA is as follows: TGTGCCAGCACCCTAGCGGGAGGGCGTGAGCAGTTCTTC.